One sample yielded the 30 T cell receptor beta chains listed below, sequenced in a study of T-cell memory formation after mild COVID-19. TCRdb reprocessed the 5' RACE reads via MiXCR and lists one record per CDR3 protein. This table has roughly 610,000 distinct CDR3 sequences, around 15% appearing once. Sequencing was performed on PBMCs or a T cell subset sorted from them (not recorded which). These receptors came from an adult woman who had mild COVID-19 (a few samples of this study predate the infection). Cell type and time point are not known.

This clonotype has a count of ten or more. The chain recombines TRBV5-1 with TRBJ2-2; D remains unclear. CDR3 length: 13 amino acids. CDR1 is SGHRS and CDR2 is YFSETQ in the germline V gene. The germline V and J ends were trimmed by 2 bases and 0 bases, with 2 bases remaining between them. The CDR3 loop is CASSFANTGELFF. CDR3 bases: TGCGCCAGCAGCTTTGCGAACACCGGGGAGCTGTTTTTT.

The chain joins TRBV7-8 to TRBJ1-5; 7 positions agree with TRBD1. The CDR3 extends over 18 amino acids. The germline V gene has CDR1 SGHVS and CDR2 FQNEAQ. The V and J ends lost 5 bases and 2 bases, in that order; junction bases with no gene match: 15. CDR3 in amino acids: CASSDIPPGGLGNQPQHF. The DNA of the CDR3 is TGTGCCAGCAGCGACATACCTCCAGGGGGGTTGGGCAATCAGCCCCAGCATTTT.

This clonotype was seen more than once but under ten times. The genes are TRBV29-1 and TRBJ1-2; the D is unclear. V lost 3 bases, J lost 8 bases, and 4 bases lay in between. The CDR3 sequence is 9 residues long. Germline V gives CDR1 SQVTM, CDR2 ANQGSEA. CDR3 amino acids: CSVDGGYTF. CDR3 nucleotides: TGCAGCGTTGATGGGGGCTACACCTTC. Drawing the rest from reference TRBV29-1 and TRBJ1-2, the complete variable domain is SAVISQKPSRDICQRGTSLTIQCQVDSQVTMMFWYRQQPGQSLTLIATANQGSEATYESGFVIDKFPISRPNLTFSTLTVSNMSPEDSSIYLCSVDGGYTFGSGTRLTVV.

In its sample, this clonotype was seen a few times. The CDR3 loop is CASSLEGVLRADEQYF. CDR3 in DNA: TGTGCCAGCAGCTTAGAGGGGGTCCTTCGAGCGGACGAGCAGTACTTC. The chain is built from TRBV7-9 and TRBJ2-7, with a tentative D call TRBD1 (6 bases). Trimming pared 1 base from V and 5 bases from J, leaving 18 bases between. CDR1 SEHNR and CDR2 FQNEAQ come from the germline V gene (reference sequence). The CDR3 extends over 16 amino acids. The full variable domain, rest sourced from reference TRBV7-9 and TRBJ2-7, is DTGVSQNPRHKITKRGQNVTFRCDPISEHNRLYWYRQTLGQGPEFLTYFQNEAQLEKSRLLSDRFSAERPKGSFSTLEIQRTEQGDSAMYLCASSLEGVLRADEQYFGPGTRLTVT.

The V and J genes are TRBV28 and TRBJ2-5, with a weak D call TRBD2 (5 bases). The CDR3 has 15 residues. The ends were cut back, 5 bases at V and 3 bases at J, with 16 bases in the middle. Looked up from germline, CDR1 is MDHEN and CDR2 is SYDVKM. The CDR3 nucleotides are TGTGCCAGCAGTGACGTGTCCTCTAGCAAAGAGACCCAGTACTTC. Its protein is CASSDVSSSKETQYF.

The chain couples TRBV6-2 or TRBV6-3 to TRBJ2-2; D uncertain. Trimming stripped 2 bases from V and 4 bases from J, with 14 bases between. CDR3 length equals 16 residues. Germline assignment: CDR1 MNHEY and CDR2 SVGEGT. The CDR3, as DNA: TGTGCCAGCAGTTACAGGGTGGGCGATGTCACCGGGGAGCTGTTTTTT. Protein product: CASSYRVGDVTGELFF.

The table lists this clonotype with a few counts. This chain links TRBV12-3 or TRBV12-4 with TRBJ1-1, with D hard to call. With 4 bases removed from V and 5 bases from J, the gap between germline ends came to 8 bases. The CDR3 consists of 12 residues. The CDR3 nucleotides read TGTGCCAGCAGTTCCGTGAGGACTGAAGCTTTCTTT. It specifies CASSSVRTEAFF.

This clonotype was counted between two and nine times. This chain links TRBV24-1 with TRBJ2-1; perhaps TRBD2 as D (6 bases). V was shortened by 2 bases and J by 0 bases, with 13 bases between the two germline ends. In germline, CDR1 is KGHDR, CDR2 SFDVKD. This CDR3 contains 17 residues. The CDR3 bases are TGTGCCACCAGTGATTCGACTGCGGGGAGCTCCTACAATGAGCAGTTCTTC. It specifies CATSDSTAGSSYNEQFF.

Many counts were recorded for this clonotype. This sequence joins TRBV7-9 and TRBJ2-7; D perhaps matches TRBD1 (5 bases). The V end was cut by 5 bases, the J end by 5 bases, with 10 bases between. The CDR3 consists of 12 residues. The germline V gene encodes CDR1 SEHNR and CDR2 FQNEAQ (reference sequence). CDR3 sequence reads: CASSPGLDEQYF. As DNA, the CDR3 is TGTGCCAGCAGCCCAGGGTTGGACGAGCAGTACTTC.

The chain employs TRBV6-1 and TRBJ2-3, with 10 positions matching TRBD1. The V and J ends lost 3 bases and 4 bases, in that order; junction bases with no gene match: 4. The CDR3 spans 15 residues. Looked up from germline, CDR1 is MNHNS and CDR2 is SASEGT. The CDR3 DNA reads TGTGCCAGCAGTGATGGGACAGGGGACGCAGATACGCAGTATTTT. Residues: CASSDGTGDADTQYF.

The chain links TRBV19 to TRBJ2-3; 8 nucleotides align to TRBD1. V shed 7 bases, J shed 0 bases, and the junction held 6 bases outside the gene matches. This CDR3 comprises 15 residues. The germline gives CDR1 LNHDA, CDR2 SQIVND (reference sequence). The CDR3 nucleotides are TGTGCCAGTACGACAGGGGCGGTTAGCACAGATACGCAGTATTTT. Translating it yields CASTTGAVSTDTQYF.

In this sample, this clonotype turned up a few times. The V and J genes are TRBV7-8 and TRBJ2-3, with 7 positions matching TRBD2. Germline V gene data show CDR1 as SGHVS and CDR2 as FQNEAQ. J was trimmed by 2 bases and V by 5 bases; bases with no gene match: 4. The CDR3 length is 14 residues. Here the CDR3 reads CASSPSGYTDTQYF. The CDR3 coding sequence is TGTGCCAGCAGCCCTAGCGGATACACAGATACGCAGTATTTT.

This clonotype was observed many times. V is TRBV9 and J is TRBJ2-5; the match to TRBD2 covers 10 bases. CDR3 size: 16 residues. The V gene end was trimmed by 0 bases and the J gene end by 2 bases; junction bases not matched to a gene: 4. Germline loops: CDR1 SGDLS, CDR2 YYNGEE. For the CDR3, the DNA is TGTGCCAGCAGCGTAGGAGGACTAGCGGAACAAGAGACCCAGTACTTC. It yields the protein CASSVGGLAEQETQYF.

V and J are TRBV7-9 and TRBJ2-7; a weak D match, TRBD1 (5 bases). Between the trimmed V and J ends, which lost 4 bases and 1 base, there was a span of 11 bases. The CDR3 is 14 amino acids. Per germline, CDR1 SEHNR and CDR2 FQNEAQ (reference sequence). The CDR3 is CASSSPRVSYEQYF. CDR3 sequence (DNA): TGTGCCAGCAGCTCCCCCAGGGTTTCCTACGAGCAGTACTTC.

J is TRBJ1-1 and V is TRBV7-9, with a possible D match to TRBD1 (5 bases). The CDR3 is 16 amino acids. Per germline, CDR1 SEHNR and CDR2 FQNEAQ (reference sequence). The V end lost 1 base, the J end lost 4 bases, and 16 bases lay between the germline ends. CDR3 sequence reads: CASSLGQGGGVTEAFF. CDR3 in DNA: TGTGCCAGCAGCTTAGGGCAGGGCGGCGGGGTCACTGAAGCTTTCTTT.

This clonotype was seen only a few times. The rearrangement uses TRBV7-2 and TRBJ2-3, with D tentatively TRBD1 (5 bases). The germline V gene encodes CDR1 SGHTA and CDR2 FQGNSA. The CDR3 consists of 13 residues. Between the trimmed V and J ends, which lost 1 base and 6 bases, there was a span of 8 bases. CDR3 sequence: CASSLEQADTQYF. The CDR3 DNA reads as TGTGCCAGCAGCTTAGAACAGGCGGATACGCAGTATTTT.

In its sample, this clonotype was seen once. V is TRBV7-6 and J is TRBJ2-1; D possibly corresponds to TRBD2 (6 bases). Germline CDR1 reads SGHVS; CDR2 reads FNYEAQ. The length of the CDR3 is 15 residues. V was shortened by 4 bases and J by 6 bases, with 16 bases between the two germline ends. As DNA, the CDR3 is TGTGCCAGCAGCTCCGCCGGGAGCGTTGGCAATGAGCAGTTCTTC. Encoded protein: CASSSAGSVGNEQFF.

V gene TRBV28 combines with J gene TRBJ2-3; 7 bases line up with TRBD1. Germline V gene lookup returns CDR1 MDHEN and CDR2 SYDVKM. Losses at the gene ends were 2 bases for V and 2 bases for J; bases not matched to a gene: 7. CDR3 size: 16 residues. This CDR3 is CASSLKGAGSTDTQYF. CDR3 bases: TGTGCCAGCAGTTTAAAGGGGGCCGGGTCCACAGATACGCAGTATTTT.

The sample holds a few counts of this clonotype. The chain employs TRBV4-2 and TRBJ2-1; a possible D gene is TRBD2 (5 bases). From germline, CDR1 is LGHNA and CDR2 YNFKEQ. The CDR3 has 13 residues. Between the trimmed V and J ends, which lost 0 bases and 9 bases, there was a span of 9 bases. DNA of the CDR3: TGTGCCAGCAGCCAAGATGGTCGGGGTGAGCAGTTCTTC. Its protein is CASSQDGRGEQFF.

This clonotype was counted ten times or more. The gene calls are TRBV5-8 and TRBJ2-3; D tentatively fits TRBD1 or TRBD2 (6 bases each). Germline CDR1 SGHTS, CDR2 YDEGEE. CDR3 length equals 14 residues. Trimming shortened V by 6 bases and J by 2 bases, and 13 bases separated the two germline ends. The CDR3 coding sequence is TGTGCCAGCACCCTGGGGGGCGACACAGATACGCAGTATTTT. Its translation is CASTLGGDTDTQYF.

The chain links TRBV4-1 to TRBJ2-5, with TRBD1 as a possible D gene (6 bases). The germline CDR1 and CDR2 sequences are MGHRA and YSYEKL. V was trimmed by 4 bases and J by 2 bases, leaving 17 bases between them. There are 16 residues in the CDR3. In DNA, the CDR3 is TGCGCCAGCAGCCTGGGGACCACAGGGCCTCAAGAGACCCAGTACTTC. It encodes CASSLGTTGPQETQYF.

In this sample, this clonotype turned up a few times. The chain is built from TRBV18 and TRBJ2-7; D could derive from TRBD1 or TRBD2 (5 bases each). CDR3 length equals 13 residues. In germline, CDR1 is KGHSH, CDR2 LQKENI. The V end was cut by 3 bases, the J end by 6 bases, with 12 bases between. This CDR3 reads CASSPLRGGEQYF. The CDR3 bases are TGTGCCAGCTCACCGCTGAGGGGCGGCGAGCAGTACTTC. Filled out from reference TRBV18 and TRBJ2-7, the complete variable domain reads NAGVMQNPRHLVRRRGQEARLRCSPMKGHSHVYWYRQLPEEGLKFMVYLQKENIIDESGMPKERFSAEFPKEGPSILRIQQVVRGDSAAYFCASSPLRGGEQYFGPGTRLTVT.

The V gene is TRBV24-1, the J gene TRBJ2-6; D might be TRBD2 (6 bases). This CDR3 has 17 amino acids. CDR1 is KGHDR and CDR2 is SFDVKD in the germline V gene. Trimming took off 5 bases at V and 4 bases at J, with 17 bases between the two ends. CDR3 residues: CATSAPAGTGGANVLTF. The DNA of the CDR3 is TGTGCCACCAGTGCCCCGGCGGGAACTGGGGGGGCCAACGTCCTGACTTTC.

In this sample, this clonotype turned up many times. The chain employs TRBV24-1 and TRBJ2-1; 12 bases match TRBD2. The CDR3 sequence is 14 residues long. Germline lookup yields CDR1 KGHDR and CDR2 SFDVKD. Losses at the gene ends were 5 bases for V and 12 bases for J; bases not matched to a gene: 7. CDR3 bases: TGTGCCACCAGTGCGACTAGCGGGAGAATGGGGCAGTTCTTC. It codes for CATSATSGRMGQFF.

J is TRBJ2-1 and V is TRBV7-9; D might be TRBD1 or TRBD2, each matching 5 bases. CDR3 length: 15 amino acids. Germline assignment: CDR1 SEHNR and CDR2 FQNEAQ (reference sequence). V was clipped by 5 bases and J by 4 bases, with 15 bases between them. CDR3 loop: CASSPPGTQYNEQFF. CDR3 sequence (DNA): TGTGCCAGCAGCCCGCCCGGGACGCAGTACAATGAGCAGTTCTTC.

The chain combines TRBV7-8 with TRBJ2-7, with no clear D. CDR1 and CDR2 from the germline V gene are SGHVS and FQNEAQ. V shed 5 bases and J shed 1 base, with 12 bases lying between them. The CDR3 is made up of 14 amino acids. The CDR3 DNA sequence: TGTGCCAGCAGCCCTCCATTTGGGTCCTACGAGCAGTACTTC. This encodes CASSPPFGSYEQYF.

This clonotype has just a few counts. One junction end does not reproduce the germline sequence, and a read error may be involved. V is TRBV20-1 and J is TRBJ1-3; a possible D gene is TRBD1 (5 bases). Germline V CDR1 and CDR2: DFQATT, SNEGSKA (reference sequence). The CDR3 extends over 15 amino acids. CDR3 protein: CSARDRRGGGSTIYF. Here the CDR3 DNA reads TGCAGTGCTAGAGATCGACGTGGGGGGGGAAGCACCATATATTTT.

This chain links TRBV27 with TRBJ2-1; no clear D gene. V shed 5 bases and J shed 14 bases, with 19 bases lying between them. This CDR3 comprises 13 residues. Germline CDR1 is MNHEY and CDR2 is SMNVEV (reference sequence). CDR3 region: CASSPRLKLDEFF. In DNA, the CDR3 is TGTGCCAGCAGTCCAAGACTGAAACTCGACGAGTTCTTC.

The chain uses TRBV12-3 or TRBV12-4 and TRBJ1-5; weak D call: TRBD1 (5 bases). The V end was cut by 7 bases, the J end by 2 bases, with 18 bases between. This CDR3 has 16 residues. The DNA of the CDR3 is TGTGCCAGCACTCCCACGGGGGGGAGCGGCAATCAGCCCCAGCATTTT. Protein product: CASTPTGGSGNQPQHF.

CDR3 in amino acids: CASSKVDRGYGYTF. The CDR3 bases are TGTGCCAGCAGCAAAGTGGACAGGGGGTACGGCTACACCTTC. The rearrangement links TRBV21-1 to TRBJ1-2; the table assigns TRBD1, which was not confirmed against the DNA. TRBV21-1 counts as a pseudogene. The CDR3 is 14 residues long.